These 30 T cell receptor beta chains were sequenced from one sample in a study of blood T cell repertoires in COVID-19. Profiling relied on immunoSEQ multiplex PCR, and the TCRdb table lists in-frame clones only, not all of them. The data show approximately 200,000 clones, around 85% seen once. Sample: PBMCs or T cells enriched from blood (not recorded which). The receptors here all came from a woman between 25 and 40 years old who had recovered from COVID-19.

V gene TRBV30 combines with J gene TRBJ1-4, with 7 bases that match TRBD1. The V gene end was trimmed by 0 bases and the J gene end by 6 bases; junction bases not matched to a gene: 4. The CDR3 sequence is 14 residues long. Looked up from germline, CDR1 is GTSNPN and CDR2 is SVGIG (reference sequence). The CDR3 sequence is CAWSVGGGYEKLFF. The DNA of the CDR3 is TGTGCCTGGAGTGTAGGAGGGGGCTATGAAAAACTGTTTTTT.

The genes are TRBV5-1 and TRBJ2-3; possible D gene TRBD1, 5 bases. CDR1 and CDR2 from the germline V gene are SGHRS and YFSETQ. Between the trimmed V and J ends, which lost 1 base and 4 bases, there was a span of 13 bases. The CDR3 length is 15 residues. The CDR3 region has the DNA TGCGCCAGCAGCTTGTGGTCAGGGCCAGCAGATACGCAGTATTTT. It is translated as CASSLWSGPADTQYF.

In regard to this clone: Other DNA sequences within the sample encode an identical CDR3. The gene calls are TRBV28 and TRBJ2-7; the D gene is possibly TRBD1 (6 bases). The V gene's germline CDR1 is MDHEN and CDR2 SYDVKM. V gave up 6 bases and J gave up 1 base, with 10 bases separating them. The CDR3 has 13 amino acids. The CDR3 coding sequence is TGTGCCAGCAGCCGTACAGGGTCCTACGAGCAGTACGTC. Protein sequence: CASSRTGSYEQYV.

The V and J genes are TRBV28 and TRBJ1-1, with no clear D. The length of the CDR3 is 12 residues. Trimming took 6 bases from V and 0 from J, leaving 5 bases between them. Germline CDR1 is MDHEN and CDR2 is SYDVKM. This chain's CDR3 is CASREVNTEAFF. CDR3 nucleotide sequence: TGTGCCAGCAGGGAGGTGAACACTGAAGCTTTCTTT.

The rearrangement joins TRBV5-1 to TRBJ2-1; TRBD1 agrees at 7 bases. V trimming: 4 bases; J trimming: 9 bases; junction bases outside the gene matches: 7. There are 13 residues in the CDR3. The germline CDR1 and CDR2 sequences are SGHRS and YFSETQ. CDR3 in amino acids: CASSRGQKVEQFF. In DNA form, the CDR3 reads TGCGCCAGCAGCAGGGGACAGAAGGTTGAGCAGTTCTTC. Together with reference TRBV5-1 and TRBJ2-1, the CDR3 gives the full variable domain: KAGVTQTPRYLIKTRGQQVTLSCSPISGHRSVSWYQQTPGQGLQFLFEYFSETQRNKGNFPGRFSGRQFSNSRSEMNVSTLELGDSALYLCASSRGQKVEQFFGPGTRLTVL.

This clone was picked up a small number of times. V is TRBV6-1 and J is TRBJ2-7; tentatively, D is TRBD1 (6 bases). CDR1 and CDR2 (germline): MNHNS, SASEGT. This CDR3 has 12 amino acids. With 1 base removed from V and 6 bases from J, the gap between germline ends came to 7 bases. CDR3 amino acids: CASSEGGREQYF. CDR3 nucleotide sequence: TGTGCCAGCAGTGAAGGGGGGCGCGAGCAGTACTTC.

V is TRBV11-2 and J is TRBJ1-5; a possible D gene is TRBD1 (5 bases). CDR3 length: 17 amino acids. The germline V gene has CDR1 SGHAT and CDR2 FQNNGV. Trimming left V 5 bases short and J 5 bases short, with 22 bases between. CDR3 nucleotide sequence: TGTGCCAGCAGCCACTACCCTTCGGCAGGGCAGGATCAGCCCCAGCATTTT. Its translation: CASSHYPSAGQDQPQHF. Drawing the rest from reference TRBV11-2 and TRBJ1-5, the complete variable domain is EAGVAQSPRYKIIEKRQSVAFWCNPISGHATLYWYQQILGQGPKLLIQFQNNGVVDDSQLPKDRFSAERLKGVDSTLKIQPAKLEDSAVYLCASSHYPSAGQDQPQHFGDGTRLSIL.

The V gene is TRBV19, the J gene TRBJ1-5; D unclear. The V gene lost 4 bases and the J gene lost 1 base, with 11 bases spanning the gap. Looked up from germline, CDR1 is LNHDA and CDR2 is SQIVND (reference sequence). The CDR3 extends over 15 amino acids. CDR3 residues: CASSKPPRSNQPQHF. As DNA, the CDR3 is TGTGCCAGTAGTAAACCGCCTCGGAGCAATCAGCCCCAGCATTTT. Looking up the rest from reference TRBV19 and TRBJ1-5 gives the full variable domain: DGGITQSPKYLFRKEGQNVTLSCEQNLNHDAMYWYRQDPGQGLRLIYYSQIVNDFQKGDIAEGYSVSREKKESFPLTVTSAQKNPTAFYLCASSKPPRSNQPQHFGDGTRLSIL.

This clone was seen ten or more times. V and J are TRBV19 and TRBJ2-2; 10 nucleotides match TRBD2. Germline assignment: CDR1 LNHDA and CDR2 SQIVND (reference sequence). CDR3 length: 18 amino acids. V dropped 5 bases and J dropped 0; count of bases not matched to a gene: 9. This CDR3 reads CASSRGTSGVANTGELFF. CDR3 in DNA: TGTGCCAGTAGTCGGGGAACTAGCGGGGTCGCGAACACCGGGGAGCTGTTTTTT.

This chain uses TRBV5-1 with TRBJ1-5, with 7 bases aligning to TRBD1. The CDR3 runs 17 residues. The trim removed 0 bases at V and 5 bases at J, leaving 11 bases unmatched. Germline CDR1 is SGHRS and CDR2 is YFSETQ. CDR3 loop: CASSLEGQTGRDQPQHF. CDR3 DNA: TGCGCCAGCAGCTTGGAGGGACAGACCGGTAGGGATCAGCCCCAGCATTTT.

This chain connects TRBV30 to TRBJ1-3; 8 bases line up with TRBD1. The CDR3 covers 17 residues. The V and J ends lost 0 bases and 8 bases, in that order; junction bases with no gene match: 15. The germline V gene encodes CDR1 GTSNPN and CDR2 SVGIG (reference sequence). CDR3 nucleotides: TGTGCCTGGAGTGTAAATGCAGCGAGGACAGGGAGGGACACCATATATTTT. It specifies CAWSVNAARTGRDTIYF.

The chain joins TRBV5-1 to TRBJ1-1; weak D call: TRBD1 (6 bases). The CDR3 length is 16 residues. V lost 1 base, J lost 5 bases, and 18 bases lay in between. Germline CDR1 is SGHRS and CDR2 is YFSETQ. CDR3 loop: CASSLNMGGRRTEAFF. CDR3 nucleotides: TGCGCCAGCAGCTTGAATATGGGGGGGCGCAGGACTGAAGCTTTCTTT.

V is TRBV18 and J is TRBJ1-2; D unclear. Per germline, CDR1 KGHSH and CDR2 LQKENI. The CDR3 loop spans 14 amino acids. V was shortened by 2 bases and J by 2 bases, with 9 bases between the two germline ends. The CDR3 sequence: CASSPSDKNYGYTF. In nucleotides, the CDR3 is TGTGCCAGCTCACCATCTGACAAGAACTATGGCTACACCTTC. Full variable domain (outside the CDR3, taken from reference TRBV18 and TRBJ1-2): NAGVMQNPRHLVRRRGQEARLRCSPMKGHSHVYWYRQLPEEGLKFMVYLQKENIIDESGMPKERFSAEFPKEGPSILRIQQVVRGDSAAYFCASSPSDKNYGYTFGSGTRLTVV.

J is TRBJ2-2 and V is TRBV7-6; D might be TRBD1 (6 bases). The CDR3 consists of 15 residues. Germline CDR1 reads SGHVS; CDR2 reads FNYEAQ. Trimming shortened V by 8 bases and J by 6 bases, and 19 bases separated the two germline ends. In nucleotides, the CDR3 is TGTGCCAGCGGGCCCCGGGACACTCCCCCCGGGGAGCTGTTTTTT. Residues: CASGPRDTPPGELFF.

This chain connects TRBV5-6 to TRBJ1-1; D gene ambiguous. Between the trimmed V and J ends, which lost 0 bases and 1 base, there was a span of 10 bases. Germline values: CDR1 SGHDT, CDR2 YYEEEE. The length of the CDR3 is 15 residues. This chain's CDR3 is CASSLDAVRNTEAFF. The CDR3 DNA reads as TGTGCCAGCAGCTTGGATGCAGTTCGGAACACTGAAGCTTTCTTT.

The chain employs TRBV28 and TRBJ1-2, with D possibly matching TRBD1 (6 bases). The CDR3 is made up of 16 amino acids. CDR1 is MDHEN, CDR2 SYDVKM, per germline. Trimming took 5 bases from V and 4 from J, leaving 20 bases between them. Here the CDR3 DNA reads TGTGCCAGCAGTCTAAAAAGCCCCACAGGGTTCTATGGCTACACCTTC. Protein sequence: CASSLKSPTGFYGYTF.

The rearrangement uses TRBV11-2 and TRBJ1-5; 9 bases align to TRBD1. V shed 5 bases and J 0 bases; nucleotides not matched to a gene: 5. CDR1 SGHAT and CDR2 FQNNGV come from the germline V gene. The CDR3 spans 16 residues. The CDR3 DNA follows: TGTGCCAGCAGCAAAGGGACAGGGTATAGCAATCAGCCCCAGCATTTT. This translates into CASSKGTGYSNQPQHF.

This chain uses TRBV6-5 with TRBJ2-7; 9 bases are shared with TRBD1. This CDR3 has 13 residues. The trim removed 6 bases at V and 2 bases at J, leaving 2 bases unmatched. Germline values: CDR1 MNHEY, CDR2 SVGAGI. Here the CDR3 reads CASRGTGTYEQYF. Written as DNA, the CDR3 is TGTGCCAGCAGGGGGACAGGGACCTACGAGCAGTACTTC.

This clone has a single count. V gene TRBV15 combines with J gene TRBJ2-5, with D tentatively TRBD1 (5 bases). V lost 3 bases to trimming and J lost 3 bases, with 14 bases between them. This CDR3 has 15 amino acids. Germline V gene sequence: CDR1 LNHNV, CDR2 YYDKDF (reference sequence). In DNA form, the CDR3 reads TGTGCCACCAGCAGGAAGGGGTACCGAGAAGAGACCCAGTACTTC. Protein product: CATSRKGYREETQYF.

The gene calls are TRBV18 and TRBJ2-1, with no clear D. CDR3 size: 12 residues. Germline loops: CDR1 KGHSH, CDR2 LQKENI. The germline V and J ends were trimmed by 5 bases and 8 bases, with 10 bases remaining between them. CDR3 loop: CASSYLGDEQFF. The DNA of the CDR3 is TGTGCCAGCTCATACCTAGGCGATGAGCAGTTCTTC.

This rearrangement joins TRBV28 to TRBJ1-2, with D tentatively TRBD1 (6 bases). V was shortened by 5 bases and J by 7 bases, with 11 bases between the two germline ends. CDR3 length equals 12 residues. Germline CDR1 reads MDHEN; CDR2 reads SYDVKM. Here the CDR3 DNA reads TGTGCCAGCAGTCAGGGGTATTTTGGCTACACCTTC. Its protein is CASSQGYFGYTF.

This chain links TRBV19 with TRBJ2-1; D is perhaps TRBD1 (5 bases). V lost 5 bases and J lost 3, with 11 bases in between. This CDR3 spans 14 amino acids. Germline assignment: CDR1 LNHDA and CDR2 SQIVND (reference sequence). CDR3 sequence reads: CASSPAGYYNEQFF. Written as DNA, the CDR3 is TGTGCCAGTAGTCCGGCAGGGTACTACAATGAGCAGTTCTTC.

CDR3 coding DNA: TGTGCCAGCAGCCAACAGGGGGGGAACACTGAAGCTTTCTTT. Protein sequence: CASSQQGGNTEAFF. The chain recombines TRBV5-4 with TRBJ1-1, with 8 bases aligning to TRBD1. The trim removed 4 bases at V and 1 base at J, leaving 3 bases unmatched. Germline V lookup: CDR1 SGHNT, CDR2 YYREEE (reference sequence). The length of the CDR3 is 14 residues.

The gene calls are TRBV12-3 or TRBV12-4 and TRBJ2-7; unclear D gene. This CDR3 region has 12 residues. Trimming pared 6 bases from V and 3 bases from J, leaving 9 bases between. The CDR3 loop is CASSPFNYEQYF. As DNA, the CDR3 is TGTGCCAGCAGCCCCTTTAACTACGAGCAGTACTTC.

CDR3 region: CASSLALSGVGYGYTF. CDR3 nucleotide sequence: TGTGCCAGCAGCTTAGCCTTATCGGGGGTTGGCTATGGCTACACCTTC. The chain is built from TRBV7-9 and TRBJ1-2; D is perhaps TRBD1 (5 bases). V was pared by 0 bases and J by 4 bases, with 15 bases between. Germline V gives CDR1 SEHNR, CDR2 FQNEAQ (reference sequence). The CDR3 loop spans 16 amino acids.

The gene calls are TRBV9 and TRBJ2-5; D might be TRBD1 (6 bases). The CDR3 spans 16 residues. The germline V gene encodes CDR1 SGDLS and CDR2 YYNGEE. V lost 2 bases and J lost 1, with 15 bases in between. The DNA of the CDR3 is TGTGCCAGCAGCGTGGCCCCGGCGGACAGCCAAGAGACCCAGTACTTC. This translates into CASSVAPADSQETQYF.

Only one count was recorded for this clone. This rearrangement joins TRBV2 to TRBJ1-4; 9 nucleotides agree with TRBD1. This CDR3 comprises 16 residues. Germline trimming cut 10 bases from V and 0 bases from J; bases unmatched to any gene: 9. Germline CDR1 reads SNHLY; CDR2 reads FYNNEI. CDR3 in amino acids: CATLRDRVSTNEKLFF. In nucleotides, the CDR3 is TGTGCCACCCTCCGGGACAGGGTCTCAACTAATGAAAAACTGTTTTTT. Combining the CDR3 with reference TRBV2 and TRBJ1-4 gives the whole variable domain EPEVTQTPSHQVTQMGQEVILRCVPISNHLYFYWYRQILGQKVEFLVSFYNNEISEKSEIFDDQFSVERPDGSNFTLKIRSTKLEDSAMYFCATLRDRVSTNEKLFFGSGTQLSVL.

The rearrangement links TRBV19 to TRBJ1-2; TRBD1 aligns across 7 bases. This CDR3 comprises 15 residues. The J segment lost 6 bases and the V segment lost 3 bases, leaving 10 bases of the junction unmatched. Looked up from germline, CDR1 is LNHDA and CDR2 is SQIVND (reference sequence). This chain's CDR3 is CASSITRQGRDGYTF. In DNA form, the CDR3 reads TGTGCCAGTAGTATCACCCGACAGGGACGGGATGGCTACACCTTC.

The rearrangement joins TRBV2 to TRBJ1-2; D is unclear. The V gene lost 5 bases and the J gene lost 6 bases, with 13 bases spanning the gap. The CDR3 extends over 13 amino acids. Germline V gene data show CDR1 as SNHLY and CDR2 as FYNNEI. CDR3 in DNA: TGTGCCAGCAGTAAGGACTTAACGGATGGCTACACCTTC. This gives the protein CASSKDLTDGYTF. Using reference TRBV2 and TRBJ1-2 for the parts outside the CDR3, the full variable domain is EPEVTQTPSHQVTQMGQEVILRCVPISNHLYFYWYRQILGQKVEFLVSFYNNEISEKSEIFDDQFSVERPDGSNFTLKIRSTKLEDSAMYFCASSKDLTDGYTFGSGTRLTVV.

With respect to this clone: This same CDR3 is encoded by further DNA sequences in the sample. This chain links TRBV19 with TRBJ1-1, with D unresolved. CDR3 size: 12 residues. V was cut by 2 bases and J by 7 bases, with 8 bases left in between. Germline CDR1 reads LNHDA; CDR2 reads SQIVND (reference sequence). CDR3: CASSIPGIEAFF. The CDR3 nucleotides read TGTGCCAGTAGTATACCAGGCATTGAAGCTTTCTTT.